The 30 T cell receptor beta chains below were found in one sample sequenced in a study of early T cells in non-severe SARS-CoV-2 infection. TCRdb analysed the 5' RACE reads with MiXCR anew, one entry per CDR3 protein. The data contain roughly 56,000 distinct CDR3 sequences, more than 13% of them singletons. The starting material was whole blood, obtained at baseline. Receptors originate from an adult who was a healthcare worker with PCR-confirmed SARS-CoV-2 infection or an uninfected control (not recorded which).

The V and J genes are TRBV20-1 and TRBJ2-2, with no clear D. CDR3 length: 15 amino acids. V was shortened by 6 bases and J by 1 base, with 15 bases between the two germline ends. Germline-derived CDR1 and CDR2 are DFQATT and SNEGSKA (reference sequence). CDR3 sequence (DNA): TGCAGTGCCCGAGTCGTCCAGGAGAACACCGGGGAGCTGTTTTTT. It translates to CSARVVQENTGELFF.

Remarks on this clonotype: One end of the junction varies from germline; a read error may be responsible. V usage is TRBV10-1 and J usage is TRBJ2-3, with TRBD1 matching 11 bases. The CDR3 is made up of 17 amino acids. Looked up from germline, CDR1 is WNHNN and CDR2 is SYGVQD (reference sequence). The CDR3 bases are TGCGCCAGCAGTGAGGGACAGGGGGCGGGAGACACAGGTACGCAGTATTTT. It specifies CASSEGQGAGDTGTQYF.

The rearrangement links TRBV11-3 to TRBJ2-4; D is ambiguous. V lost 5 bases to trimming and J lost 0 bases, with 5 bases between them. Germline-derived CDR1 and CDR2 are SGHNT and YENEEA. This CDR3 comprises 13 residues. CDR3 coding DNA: TGTGCCAGCAGCGAAACAGCCAAAAACATTCAGTACTTC. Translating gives CASSETAKNIQYF.

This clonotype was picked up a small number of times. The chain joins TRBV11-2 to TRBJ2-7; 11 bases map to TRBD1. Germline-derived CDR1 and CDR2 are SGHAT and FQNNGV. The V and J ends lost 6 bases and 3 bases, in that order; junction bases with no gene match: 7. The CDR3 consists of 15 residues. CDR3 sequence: CASRPSGTGGYEQYF. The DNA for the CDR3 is TGTGCCAGCAGACCCTCCGGGACAGGGGGCTACGAGCAGTACTTC.

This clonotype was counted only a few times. This CDR3 reads CASSLYVPPMRNEQFF. Here the CDR3 DNA reads TGTGCCAGCAGCTTGTATGTACCCCCCATGAGAAATGAGCAGTTCTTC. The chain couples TRBV5-8 to TRBJ2-1; D is undetermined. This CDR3 region has 16 residues. Trimming stripped 1 base from V and 7 bases from J, with 18 bases between. Germline V lookup: CDR1 SGHTS, CDR2 YDEGEE.

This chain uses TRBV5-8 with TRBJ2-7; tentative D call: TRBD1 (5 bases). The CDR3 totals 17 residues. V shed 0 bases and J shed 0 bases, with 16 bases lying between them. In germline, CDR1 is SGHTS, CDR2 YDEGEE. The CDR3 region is CASSLEPRVRSSYEQYF. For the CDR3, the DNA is TGTGCCAGCAGCTTGGAACCCAGGGTCAGGAGCTCCTACGAGCAGTACTTC.

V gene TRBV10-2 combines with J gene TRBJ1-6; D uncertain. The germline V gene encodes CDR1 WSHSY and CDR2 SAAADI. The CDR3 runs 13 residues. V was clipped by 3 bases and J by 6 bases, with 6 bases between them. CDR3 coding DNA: TGCGCCAGCAGTGACCAGTTTAATTCACCCCTCCACTTT. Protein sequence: CASSDQFNSPLHF.

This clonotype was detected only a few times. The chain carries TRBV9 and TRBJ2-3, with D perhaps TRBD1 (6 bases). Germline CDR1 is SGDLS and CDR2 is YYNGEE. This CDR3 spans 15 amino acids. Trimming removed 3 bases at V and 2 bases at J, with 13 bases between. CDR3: CASSGGGHLTDTQYF. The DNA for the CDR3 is TGTGCCAGCAGCGGAGGGGGACACCTCACAGATACGCAGTATTTT.

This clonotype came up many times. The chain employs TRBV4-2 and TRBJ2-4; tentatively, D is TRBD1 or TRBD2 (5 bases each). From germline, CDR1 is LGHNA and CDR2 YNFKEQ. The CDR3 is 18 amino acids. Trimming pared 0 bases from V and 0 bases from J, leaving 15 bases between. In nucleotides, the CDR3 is TGTGCCAGCAGCCAAGATATGGTAGGGGCGGGAGCCAAAAACATTCAGTACTTC. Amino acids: CASSQDMVGAGAKNIQYF.

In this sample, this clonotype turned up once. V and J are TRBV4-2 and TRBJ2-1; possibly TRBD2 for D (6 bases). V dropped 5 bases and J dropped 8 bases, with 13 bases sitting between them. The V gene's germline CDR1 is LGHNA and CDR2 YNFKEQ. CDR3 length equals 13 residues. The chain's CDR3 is CASSFGTGDEQFF. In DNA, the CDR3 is TGTGCCAGCAGCTTCGGAACGGGGGATGAGCAGTTCTTC.

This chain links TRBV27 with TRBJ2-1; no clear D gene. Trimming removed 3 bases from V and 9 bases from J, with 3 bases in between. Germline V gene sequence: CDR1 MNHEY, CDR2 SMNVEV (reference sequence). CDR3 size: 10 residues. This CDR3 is CASSFSEQFF. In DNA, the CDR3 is TGTGCCAGCAGTTTCTCTGAGCAGTTCTTC.

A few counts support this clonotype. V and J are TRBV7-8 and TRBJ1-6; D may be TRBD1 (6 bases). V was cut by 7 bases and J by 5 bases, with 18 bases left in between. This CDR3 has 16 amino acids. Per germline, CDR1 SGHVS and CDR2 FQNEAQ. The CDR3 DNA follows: TGTGCCAGCACTAAAAGGCTGCCAGGGGATAATTCACCCCTCCACTTT. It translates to CASTKRLPGDNSPLHF. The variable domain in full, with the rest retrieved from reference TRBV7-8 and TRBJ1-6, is GAGVSQSPRYKVAKRGQDVALRCDPISGHVSLFWYQQALGQGPEFLTYFQNEAQLDKSGLPSDRFFAERPEGSVSTLKIQRTQQEDSAVYLCASTKRLPGDNSPLHFGNGTRLTVT.

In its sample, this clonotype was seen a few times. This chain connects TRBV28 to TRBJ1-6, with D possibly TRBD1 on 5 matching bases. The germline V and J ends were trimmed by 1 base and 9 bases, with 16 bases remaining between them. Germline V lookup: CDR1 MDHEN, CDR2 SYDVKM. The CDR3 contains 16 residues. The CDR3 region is CASSLLRQGVRSPLHF. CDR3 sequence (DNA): TGTGCCAGCAGTTTATTACGGCAGGGAGTACGTTCACCCCTCCACTTT.

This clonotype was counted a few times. In nucleotides, the CDR3 is TGTGCCAGCAGCAGGACAGCGAACACTGAAGCTTTCTTT. Amino acid sequence: CASSRTANTEAFF. The V gene is TRBV6-6, the J gene TRBJ1-1; possible D gene TRBD1, 6 bases. CDR1 is MNHNY, CDR2 SVGAGI, per germline (reference sequence). V was shortened by 6 bases and J by 1 base, with 9 bases between the two germline ends. The CDR3 runs 13 residues.

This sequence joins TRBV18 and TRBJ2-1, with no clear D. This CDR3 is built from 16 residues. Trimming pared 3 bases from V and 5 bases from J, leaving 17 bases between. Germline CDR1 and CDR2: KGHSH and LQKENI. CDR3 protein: CASSPFPWIGDNEQFF. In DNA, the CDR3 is TGTGCCAGCTCACCGTTTCCGTGGATTGGGGACAATGAGCAGTTCTTC.

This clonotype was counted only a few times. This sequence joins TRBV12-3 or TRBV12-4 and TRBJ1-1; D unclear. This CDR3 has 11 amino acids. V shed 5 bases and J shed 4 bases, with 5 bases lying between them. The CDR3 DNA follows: TGTGCCAGCAGTAGGGTCACTGAAGCTTTCTTT. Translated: CASSRVTEAFF.

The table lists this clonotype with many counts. DNA of the CDR3: TGTGCCAGCAGCCAAGAGTGGGCCCCCAACTCACCCCTCCACTTT. This codes for CASSQEWAPNSPLHF. This chain links TRBV3-1 with TRBJ1-6; unclear D gene. Per the germline V gene, CDR1 is LGHDT and CDR2 is YNNKEL (reference sequence). Trimming removed 0 bases at V and 10 bases at J, with 13 bases between. CDR3 length: 15 amino acids.

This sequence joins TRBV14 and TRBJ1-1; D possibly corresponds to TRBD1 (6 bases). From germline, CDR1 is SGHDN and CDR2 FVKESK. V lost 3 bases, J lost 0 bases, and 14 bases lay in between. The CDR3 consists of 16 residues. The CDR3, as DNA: TGTGCCAGCAGCCATGTAGGACAGAGGTTGAACACTGAAGCTTTCTTT. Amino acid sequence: CASSHVGQRLNTEAFF.

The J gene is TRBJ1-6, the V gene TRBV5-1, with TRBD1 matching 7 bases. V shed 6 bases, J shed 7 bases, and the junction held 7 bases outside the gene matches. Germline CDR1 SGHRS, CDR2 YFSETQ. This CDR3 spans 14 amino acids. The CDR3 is CASNDGTVNSPLHF. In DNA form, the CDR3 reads TGCGCCAGCAACGATGGGACAGTCAATTCACCCCTCCACTTT. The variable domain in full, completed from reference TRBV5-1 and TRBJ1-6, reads KAGVTQTPRYLIKTRGQQVTLSCSPISGHRSVSWYQQTPGQGLQFLFEYFSETQRNKGNFPGRFSGRQFSNSRSEMNVSTLELGDSALYLCASNDGTVNSPLHFGNGTRLTVT.

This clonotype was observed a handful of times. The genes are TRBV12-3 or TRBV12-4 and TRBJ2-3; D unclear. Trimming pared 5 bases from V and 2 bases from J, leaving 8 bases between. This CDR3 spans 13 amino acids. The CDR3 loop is CASSLPYTDTQYF. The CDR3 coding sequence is TGTGCCAGCAGTCTCCCCTACACAGATACGCAGTATTTT.

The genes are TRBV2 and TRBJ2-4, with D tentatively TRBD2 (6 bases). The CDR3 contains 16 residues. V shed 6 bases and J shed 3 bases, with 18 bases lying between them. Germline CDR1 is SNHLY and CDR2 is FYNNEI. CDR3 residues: CASRRTSGGVKNIQYF. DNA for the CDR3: TGTGCCAGCAGGCGGACGAGCGGCGGGGTCAAAAACATTCAGTACTTC.

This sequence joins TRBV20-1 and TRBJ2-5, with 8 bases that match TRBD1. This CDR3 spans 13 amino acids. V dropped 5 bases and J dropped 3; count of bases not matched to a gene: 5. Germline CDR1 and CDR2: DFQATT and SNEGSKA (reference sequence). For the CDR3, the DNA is TGCAGTGCTCCGGACAGGGTGAAAGAGACCCAGTACTTC. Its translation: CSAPDRVKETQYF.

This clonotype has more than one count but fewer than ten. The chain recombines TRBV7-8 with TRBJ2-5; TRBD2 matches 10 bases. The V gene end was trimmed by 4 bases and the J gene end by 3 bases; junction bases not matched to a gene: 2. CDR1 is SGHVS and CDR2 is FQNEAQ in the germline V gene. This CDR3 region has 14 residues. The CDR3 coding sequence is TGTGCCAGCAGCTGGACTAGCGGTAAAGAGACCCAGTACTTC. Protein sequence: CASSWTSGKETQYF. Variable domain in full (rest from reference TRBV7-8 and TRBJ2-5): GAGVSQSPRYKVAKRGQDVALRCDPISGHVSLFWYQQALGQGPEFLTYFQNEAQLDKSGLPSDRFFAERPEGSVSTLKIQRTQQEDSAVYLCASSWTSGKETQYFGPGTRLLVL.

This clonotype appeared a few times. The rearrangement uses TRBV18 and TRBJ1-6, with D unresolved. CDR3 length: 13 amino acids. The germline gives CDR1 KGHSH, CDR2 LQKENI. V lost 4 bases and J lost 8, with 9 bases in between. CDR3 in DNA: TGTGCCAGCTCACTTCGGGCTGATTCACCCCTCCACTTT. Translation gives CASSLRADSPLHF.

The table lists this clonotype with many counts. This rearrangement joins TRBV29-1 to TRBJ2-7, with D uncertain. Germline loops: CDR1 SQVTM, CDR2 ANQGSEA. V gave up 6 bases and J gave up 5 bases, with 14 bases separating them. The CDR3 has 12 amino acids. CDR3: CSVDVGSNEQYF. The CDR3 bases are TGCAGCGTGGATGTGGGTTCCAACGAGCAGTACTTC.

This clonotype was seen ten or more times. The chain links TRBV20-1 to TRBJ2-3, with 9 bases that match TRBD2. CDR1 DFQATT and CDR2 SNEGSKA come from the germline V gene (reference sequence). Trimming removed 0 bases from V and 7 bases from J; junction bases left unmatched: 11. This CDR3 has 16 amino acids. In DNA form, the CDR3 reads TGCAGTGCTAGAGATAGTTTGCGGGAGGGGATTTATACGCAGTATTTT. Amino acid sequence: CSARDSLREGIYTQYF.

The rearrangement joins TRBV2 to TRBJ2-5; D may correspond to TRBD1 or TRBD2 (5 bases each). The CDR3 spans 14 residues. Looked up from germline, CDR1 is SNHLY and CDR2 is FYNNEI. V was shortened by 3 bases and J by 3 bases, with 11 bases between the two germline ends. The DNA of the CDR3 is TGTGCCAGCAGTGATAGGGACGGAGAAGAGACCCAGTACTTC. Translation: CASSDRDGEETQYF.

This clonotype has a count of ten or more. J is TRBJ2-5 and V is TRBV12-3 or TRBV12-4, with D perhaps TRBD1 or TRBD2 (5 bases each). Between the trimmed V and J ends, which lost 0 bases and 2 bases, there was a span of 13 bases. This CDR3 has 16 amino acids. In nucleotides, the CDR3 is TGTGCCAGCAGTTTAGCGCAGGTCTGGGGGCAAGAGACCCAGTACTTC. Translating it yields CASSLAQVWGQETQYF.

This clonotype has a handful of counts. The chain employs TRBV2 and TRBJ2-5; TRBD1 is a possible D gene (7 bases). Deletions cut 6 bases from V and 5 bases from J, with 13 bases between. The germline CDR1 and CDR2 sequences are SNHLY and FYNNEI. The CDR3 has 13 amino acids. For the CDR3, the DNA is TGTGCCAGCAGCCTGACAGGGAGGGAGACCCAGTACTTC. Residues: CASSLTGRETQYF. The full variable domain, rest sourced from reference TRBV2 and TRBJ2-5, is EPEVTQTPSHQVTQMGQEVILRCVPISNHLYFYWYRQILGQKVEFLVSFYNNEISEKSEIFDDQFSVERPDGSNFTLKIRSTKLEDSAMYFCASSLTGRETQYFGPGTRLLVL.

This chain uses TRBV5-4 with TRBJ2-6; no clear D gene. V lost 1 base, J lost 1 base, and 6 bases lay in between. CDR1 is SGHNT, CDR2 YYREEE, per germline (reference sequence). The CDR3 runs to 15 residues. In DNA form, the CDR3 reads TGTGCCAGCAGCTTGCCTGGGTCTGGGGCCAACGTCCTGACTTTC. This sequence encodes CASSLPGSGANVLTF.